This record concerns one TCR beta chain sequence. This clone's antigen is unknown. Nothing much larger sits one base from this clone, and base qualities are not available. The germline V gene gives CDR1 as SGHDT and CDR2 as YYEEEE. Trimming takes 3 bases from V and 9 bases from J, and the germline ends sit 14 bases apart. The CDR3 numbers 13 residues from cysteine through phenylalanine. The sequence is cut down to CDR3 DNA, 39 bases in frame from base 1. Multiplex touch-down PCR with a mixed TRB-A/B primer pool was used to amplify rearranged TRB sequences covering the V, D and J segments. Two consecutive PCR reactions with Phusion HS II polymerase added Illumina adapters and sample indices to the amplicons. After gel purification with the NucleoSpin Gel and PCR Clean-up kit, the amplicons were checked using Qubit and an Agilent 2100 Bioanalyzer. Sequencing of the libraries was done on an Illumina MiSeq with paired-end, single-indexed 600-cycle runs. As for the authors' bioinformatics: TRB sequences were processed with MiXCR versions 2.12 and 3.0.5. Each unique CDR3 nucleotide sequence was counted as one clone, and only productive sequences with at least two reads were retained. Shannon diversity, evenness, clonality (one minus evenness), and alpha-parameterized diversity profiles from alpha 0 to 5 were included as repertoire metrics. The IGoR algorithm was used to calculate generation probabilities for clones in the paired samples taken before and after chemotherapy. Using fastp at Q25 and MiXCR, TCRdb reprocessed the public reads and kept productive beta chains. Rows with a matching CDR3 protein are joined into one entry that keeps the most common DNA and genes. The V and J calls and clone size come from TCRdb's table, not from the authors' own analysis. This sample comprises more than 10,000 distinct CDR3 sequences, 21% of them detected only once. In total, the top ten clones hold approximately 5.8% of the sample.

These data are taken from a study of T cell repertoires in aging, cancer and after chemotherapy (dated by TCRdb to the late 2010s). About the study as a whole: The donors fell into six age groups ranging from 30 or younger to 70 or older, and each group had at least three individuals. TCR repertoires from healthy donor controls were recorded over periods of several months to years and showed clear clonal overlap between repeated samplings. The full dataset contained roughly 8.8 million TCR reads. The study profiled peripheral blood TCR beta repertoires from healthy donors and cancer patients to examine immunoaging and T cell reconstitution after chemotherapy. A cohort of 220 or so cancer patients (about 94 with hematological and approximately 120 with solid cancers) was assembled, and 95 to 100 healthy donors were included as a reference group.

Here is what the overall study found, with its caveats: Compared with age-matched healthy donors, untreated patients with hematological or solid cancers had significantly lower TCR diversity and higher clonality in blood. In healthy donors, the drop in TCR diversity with age came mainly from a loss of richness, whereas in cancer patients a loss of evenness also played a part. According to the authors, the repertoire data do not permit conclusions about immunological memory after chemotherapy. In both cancer cohorts, the median generation probability rose over the chemotherapy interval, which suggests that the repertoire was reconstituted through rebound thymic output.

Instead of sorted cells or RNA, genomic DNA extracted from peripheral blood served as the source for amplifying TCR beta rearrangements. The sample was blood. Recombination joined TRBV5-6 with TRBJ2-3; no D gene can be assigned with confidence. This TCR was sampled from a human donor in good health. The DNA reads TGTGCCAGCAGCTCGGAGCGAAGAGAAACGCAGTATTTT. Its protein product is CASSSERRETQYF.